Sequencing of this T cell receptor (beta chain) was carried out in a study of identifying expanded T cells in peripheral blood. Sequencing was performed with immunoSEQ multiplex PCR; in TCRdb, only in-frame clones are kept and a portion is missing. The sample contains about 91,000 clones, roughly 90% of which appear only once. CDR1 and CDR2 from the germline V gene are MNHEY and SMNVEV (reference sequence). CDR3 length equals 16 residues. Germline trimming cut 6 bases from V and 2 bases from J; bases unmatched to any gene: 7. The sequencing sample was made of blood. This sequence originates from a person between 18 and 75 years old in good health. The V and J genes are TRBV27 and TRBJ1-5; 10 bases are shared with TRBD1. CDR3 DNA sequence: TGTGCCAGCAGCAGATCAGGGACAGGGGGCAATCAGCCCCAGCATTTT. It encodes CASSRSGTGGNQPQHF.